This T cell receptor beta chain stems from a study of blood T cell repertoires in COVID-19 (dated by TCRdb to between 2020 and 2021). For the wider study: Collaborator samples came from the United States, Italy and Spain and covered acute and convalescent phases of COVID-19. The material from the prospective study consisted of cDNA or gDNA derived from T cells, B-cell-depleted T cells, or PBMCs. Deeply sampled blood TCRbeta repertoires from subjects exposed to, actively infected with, or recovered from COVID-19 were included in the dataset. The repertoires were made available in a free public database intended to serve as a resource for research on the immune response to SARS-CoV-2. The samples were drawn from two sources: the first 160 participants of the ongoing ImmuneRACE study, and over 1,000 subjects contributed by 6 global collaborators. Nearly every sample came with metadata listing a de-identified subject ID, COVID-19 status, age in years and sex. Where HLA class I and class II types were available, the types were taken from metadata supplied by the sample provider, not from assay-based typing.

From the germline V gene (reference sequence), CDR1 is LNHDA and CDR2 is SQIVND. V is reduced by 8 bases and J by 4 bases, leaving a spacing of 11 bases between them. Inclusive of the bounding cysteine and phenylalanine, the CDR3 is 12 residues long. This entry keeps only the CDR3 DNA: 36 bases, framed from base 1. In the case of this clone: Its antigen target is currently unknown. No quality values exist for individual bases; no much larger clone is one base distant.

TCRbeta CDR3 regions were amplified from genomic DNA by means of the immunoSEQ Assay, a bias-controlled multiplex PCR. The paper's data handling went like this. Nucleated cell counts per sample were estimated from amplification of reference gene primers within the assay. Sequence reads were collapsed and filtered to measure the absolute abundance of every unique TCRbeta CDR3 rearrangement. For each sample, productive Simpson clonality was calculated as the square root of Simpson's diversity index over productive rearrangements. TCRdb holds this immuneACCESS table with in-frame rearrangements only. Some clones are missing; in checked studies, unresolved V genes explain under half, and the rest has no known cause. Clone size and the V and J calls come from that table; the DNA yielded D and trimming. A total of about 160,000 clones appear in this sample, more than 75% of them only once. Together, the top ten hold about 6.6% of the sample.

In the prospective study, participants were about 18 to 100 years old, resided in approximately 22 geographic areas of the United States, and were enrolled through a virtual design. In the prospective study, cohorts were assigned on the basis of participant-reported clinical history obtained from a screening survey and a study questionnaire. Recovered participants in ImmuneRACE Cohort 3 were defined by two consecutive negative NP/OP PCR tests, clearance by a healthcare professional, or resolution of symptoms. Each participant in the prospective study had whole blood, serum and a nasopharyngeal or oropharyngeal swab collected by mobile phlebotomists. Prospective study participants could optionally give additional blood draws and questionnaires over a roughly two-month period. Prospective study blood samples were shipped either frozen or at room temperature before DNA extraction. General conclusions and limits of the study: The quantity of clinical and demographic metadata differed by source and by participant and was supplied without curation.

Sequencing used PBMCs or T cells enriched from blood (not recorded which). This receptor was identified in a woman in her 50s who had recovered from COVID-19. The rearrangement combines TRBV19 with TRBJ1-2; the D gene remains uncertain. Read as DNA, the sequence is TGTGCCAGTCGGCTTTCGGGCTATGGCTACACCTTC. This translates into CASRLSGYGYTF.